This record looks at one T cell receptor beta chain sequence and its context. This specimen belongs to a study of blood T cell repertoires in COVID-19. Looking at the study overall: Collection of acute and convalescent COVID-19 samples took place in the United States, Italy and Spain. The analysed material was cDNA or gDNA that came from T cells, B-cell-depleted T cells, or PBMCs.

Authors' analysis steps: Amplification of reference gene primers provided the estimated nucleated cell counts. Repertoires were generated with immunoSEQ multiplex PCR, while TCRdb's copy carries only in-frame clones and drops some. V and J calls and clone size are those listed in that table; D and trimming were worked out from the DNA. Among roughly 82,000 clones listed, 83% were seen once. The ends lost 5 bases at V and 5 bases at J; junction bases unmatched: 8. The CDR3 runs to 14 residues. Germline assignment: CDR1 SEHNR and CDR2 FQNEAQ (reference sequence). The sequence was collected from a woman aged 60-70 years with acute or convalescent COVID-19. Sequenced sample: peripheral blood. The rearrangement links TRBV7-9 to TRBJ1-2; TRBD1 aligns across 7 bases. The CDR3 DNA is TGTGCCAGCAGCCCTCCAGGGGGTTTATATGGCTACACCTTC. This sequence encodes CASSPPGGLYGYTF.